This TCR beta chain was sequenced in a study of cytomegalovirus exposure and HLA in healthy donors. Study observations and caveats: Several V segments, TRBV6-2 and TRBV6-3 among them, could not be told apart and were dropped.

J was trimmed by 0 bases and V by 4 bases; bases with no gene match: 8. Germline V gives CDR1 SGHVS, CDR2 FQNEAQ. This CDR3 is 16 amino acids long. This clone has more than one count but fewer than ten. Its antigen remains unidentified. Both 60 Vbeta primers and 13 Jbeta primers went into the PCR. In the source study's methods: Counted up in a later analysis, unique TCR beta chains came to about 80 million, with 9.5 million to 13 million shared. Produced via immunoSEQ multiplex PCR; TCRdb's table is partial and in-frame only. Clone size and the V and J calls come from that table; the DNA yielded D and trimming. Of 150,000 to 200,000 clones in the sample, roughly four fifths were seen once.

The clonotype was recovered from a woman aged 30 to 39 in good health and CMV-seropositive. The specimen was PBMCs. This chain uses TRBV7-8 with TRBJ1-1, with 7 bases lining up with TRBD1. The CDR3 protein is CASSSQRTGLNTEAFF. CDR3 nucleotides: TGTGCCAGCAGCTCCCAAAGGACAGGTCTGAACACTGAAGCTTTCTTT.